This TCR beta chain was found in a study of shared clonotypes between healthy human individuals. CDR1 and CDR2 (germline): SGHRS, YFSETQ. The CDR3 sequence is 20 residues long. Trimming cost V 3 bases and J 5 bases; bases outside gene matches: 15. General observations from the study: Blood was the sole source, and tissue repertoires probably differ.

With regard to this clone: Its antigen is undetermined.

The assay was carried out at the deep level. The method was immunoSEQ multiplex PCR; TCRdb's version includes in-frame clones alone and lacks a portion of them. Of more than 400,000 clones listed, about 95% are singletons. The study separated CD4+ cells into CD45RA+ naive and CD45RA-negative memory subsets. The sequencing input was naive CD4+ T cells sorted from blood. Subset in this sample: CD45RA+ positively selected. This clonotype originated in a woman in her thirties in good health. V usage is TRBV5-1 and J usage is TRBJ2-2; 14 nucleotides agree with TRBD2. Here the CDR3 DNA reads TGCGCCAGCAGCTGGCTGCTTGGAGGACTAGCGGGAGGTCTAACCGGGGAGCTGTTTTTT. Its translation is CASSWLLGGLAGGLTGELFF.